One T cell receptor beta chain is described in this entry. Profiled with immunoSEQ multiplex PCR; TCRdb holds only in-frame clones, not every one. The table includes around 150,000 clones, 79% detected once. This sample is drawn from a study of blood T cell repertoires in COVID-19. Study as a whole: T cells, B-cell-depleted T cells, or PBMCs provided the cDNA or gDNA that served as material.

CDR3 length equals 17 residues. Trimming left V 5 bases short and J 0 bases short, with 14 bases between. From germline, CDR1 is MNHEY and CDR2 SMNVEV (reference sequence). The chain carries TRBV27 and TRBJ2-6; D uncertain. This receptor was identified in a man aged 50-59 years with active or convalescent COVID-19. The sequenced sample consisted of peripheral blood. The CDR3 DNA is TGTGCCAGCAGTGGGCACTCCGATCCCTCTGGGGCCAACGTCCTGACTTTC. This encodes CASSGHSDPSGANVLTF.